The following is a T cell receptor beta chain sequence with its context. As yet, its antigen is unknown. The PCR ran on 60 Vbeta and 13 Jbeta primers. Assay: immunoSEQ multiplex PCR; the TCRdb copy retains only in-frame clones and omits some. This repertoire includes approximately 58,000 clones. The data belong to a study of cytomegalovirus exposure and HLA in healthy donors. Study findings and constraints: Several of the most significant clusters appeared linked to common viral pathogens, based on a later analysis. Cytomegalovirus status was reportedly diagnosed by the classifier with high sensitivity and specificity.

V shed 6 bases and J shed 2 bases, with 23 bases lying between them. This CDR3 region has 17 residues. Looked up from germline, CDR1 is SNHLY and CDR2 is FYNNEI. The sequenced material came from PBMCs. This TCR was recovered from a man aged 18 to 35 in good health and CMV-seropositive. The chain joins TRBV2 to TRBJ2-7, with a tentative D call TRBD2 (6 bases). The CDR3 region is CASRAGTANLSAYEQYF. The CDR3 DNA follows: TGTGCCAGCAGGGCCGGGACTGCAAACCTCTCTGCCTACGAGCAGTACTTC.